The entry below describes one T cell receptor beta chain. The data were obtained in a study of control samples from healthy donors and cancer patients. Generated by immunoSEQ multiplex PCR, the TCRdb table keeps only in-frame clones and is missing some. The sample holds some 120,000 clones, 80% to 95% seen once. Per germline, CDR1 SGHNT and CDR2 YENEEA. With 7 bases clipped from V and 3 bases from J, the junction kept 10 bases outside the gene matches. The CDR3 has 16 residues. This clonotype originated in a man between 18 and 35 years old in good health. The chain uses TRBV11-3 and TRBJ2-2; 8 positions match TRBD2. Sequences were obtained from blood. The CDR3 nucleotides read TGTGCCAGCATTCCCCGGGGGGGGGCCTACACCGGGGAGCTGTTTTTT. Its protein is CASIPRGGAYTGELFF.